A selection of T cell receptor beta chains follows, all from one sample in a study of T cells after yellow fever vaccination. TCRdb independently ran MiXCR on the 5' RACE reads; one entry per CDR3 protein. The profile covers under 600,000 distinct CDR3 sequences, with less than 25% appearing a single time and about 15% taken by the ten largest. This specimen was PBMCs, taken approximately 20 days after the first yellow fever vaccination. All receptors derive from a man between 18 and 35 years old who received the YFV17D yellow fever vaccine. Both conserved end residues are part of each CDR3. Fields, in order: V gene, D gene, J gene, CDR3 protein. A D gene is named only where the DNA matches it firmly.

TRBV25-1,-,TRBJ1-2,CASSDSQTDNYGYTF
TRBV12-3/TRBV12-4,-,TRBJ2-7,CASSSRADYEQYF
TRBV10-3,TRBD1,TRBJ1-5,CAISGTGTGLPQHF
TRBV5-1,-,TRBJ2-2,CASSLHIVNTGELFF
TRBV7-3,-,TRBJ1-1,CASSPWGSGTEAFF
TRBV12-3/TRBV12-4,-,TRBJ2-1,CASSFVLGPSYNEQFF
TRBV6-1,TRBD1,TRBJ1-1,CASSLTTGFGTEAFF
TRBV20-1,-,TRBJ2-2,CSVRAQLDTGEQFF
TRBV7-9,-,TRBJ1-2,CASSDGTYGYTF
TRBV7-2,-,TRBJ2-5,CASSLGGPMQETQYF
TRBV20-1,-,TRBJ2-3,CSLSGGASTDTQYF
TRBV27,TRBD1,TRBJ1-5,CASASIGTGYDQPQHF
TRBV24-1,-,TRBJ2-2,CATSEEPGKGRGATGELFF
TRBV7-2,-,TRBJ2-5,CASSFSGALPFQETQYF
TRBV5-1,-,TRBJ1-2,CASSLGPDNYGYTF
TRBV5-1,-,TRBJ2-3,CASSLRVLYGTDTQYF
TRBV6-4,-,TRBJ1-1,CASSDSPGTSSFF
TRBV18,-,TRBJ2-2,CASSPGRANTGELFF
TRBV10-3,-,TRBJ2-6,CTISSASQRNSGANVLTF
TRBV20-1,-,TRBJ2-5,CSARDPGGGQETQYF
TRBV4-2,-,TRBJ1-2,CASSQAIQGYGYTF
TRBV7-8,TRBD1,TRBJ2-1,CASSFLFRRQGNDNEQFF
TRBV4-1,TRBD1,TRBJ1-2,CASSAQEGANNYGYTF
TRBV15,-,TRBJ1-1,CATSRDYEENTEAFF
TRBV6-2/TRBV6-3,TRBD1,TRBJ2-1,CASSSPGQGRNEQFF
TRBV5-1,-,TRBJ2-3,CASSGTGTDTQYF
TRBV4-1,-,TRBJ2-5,CASSQNSRNFQETQYF
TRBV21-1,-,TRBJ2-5,CASSRDLRETQYF
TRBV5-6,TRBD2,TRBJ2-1,CASNRLASSYNEQFF
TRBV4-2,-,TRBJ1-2,CASSHPRDIYGYTF
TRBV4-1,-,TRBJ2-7,CASSHPGRTSYEQYF
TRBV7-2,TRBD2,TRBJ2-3,CASSVGTSGGSTDTQYF
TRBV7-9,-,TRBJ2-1,CASSLTSRNERQFF
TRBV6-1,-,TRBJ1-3,CASSLGKSRETIYF
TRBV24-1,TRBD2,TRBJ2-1,CATSDPGGAKQFF
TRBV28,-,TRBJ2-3,CASKHPGFTDTQYF
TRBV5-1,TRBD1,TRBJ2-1,CASSLARQGLSEQFF
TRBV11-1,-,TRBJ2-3,CASSFGERTEHTDTQYF
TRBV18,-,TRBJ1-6,CASSPIQGRNSPLHF
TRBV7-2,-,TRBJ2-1,CASSFSSGPPNEQFF